Presented here are 25 T cell receptor beta chains from one specimen sequenced in a study of blood T cells in healthy people across ages. A second PCR, run for 7 to 11 cycles, used a sample-barcoded 5' primer plus a J-beta primer mix. MiXCR was run by TCRdb on the 5' RACE reads, yielding one entry per CDR3 protein. The sample includes 1,500,000 or so distinct CDR3 sequences, less than 45% of them seen just once. Specimen: blood. These receptors came from a woman aged 18 to 35 in good health.

This clonotype was picked up a small number of times. This chain connects TRBV27 to TRBJ1-6, with D uncertain. The CDR3 is 14 residues long. The V gene lost 6 bases and the J gene lost 5 bases, with 11 bases spanning the gap. CDR1 MNHEY and CDR2 SMNVEV come from the germline V gene (reference sequence). CDR3 residues: CASSDHSDNSPLHF. The DNA of the CDR3 is TGTGCCAGCAGCGACCACTCAGATAATTCACCCCTCCACTTT.

The CDR3 DNA sequence: TGTGCCAGCAGTTACTCGTTGAAAATCTACGAGCAGTACTTC. It specifies CASSYSLKIYEQYF. This chain uses TRBV6-5 with TRBJ2-7; D remains ambiguous. Germline CDR1 is MNHEY and CDR2 is SVGAGI. The CDR3 covers 14 residues. Trimming stripped 0 bases from V and 3 bases from J, with 9 bases between.

This rearrangement joins TRBV14 to TRBJ2-3; no firm D call. This CDR3 region has 14 residues. Germline V gene lookup returns CDR1 SGHDN and CDR2 FVKESK. The V end was cut by 0 bases, the J end by 5 bases, with 9 bases between. CDR3 coding DNA: TGTGCCAGCAGCCAAGATATGCACGGAGATACGCAGTATTTT. Translating it yields CASSQDMHGDTQYF.

The table lists this clonotype with a few counts. This sequence joins TRBV7-2 and TRBJ2-5; D possibly corresponds to TRBD2 (6 bases). CDR1 is SGHTA and CDR2 is FQGNSA in the germline V gene. V was clipped by 1 base and J by 4 bases, with 7 bases between them. The CDR3 totals 13 residues. The CDR3 bases are TGTGCCAGCAGCTTAGAACTAGCAGAGACCCAGTACTTC. It codes for CASSLELAETQYF.

The chain recombines TRBV6-6 with TRBJ2-5; a weak D match, TRBD1 (6 bases). The J call could be wrong; TRBJ2-7 is a better fit for the DNA end. CDR3 length equals 17 residues. Looked up from germline, CDR1 is MNHNY and CDR2 is SVGAGI (reference sequence). DNA for the CDR3: TGTGCCAGCAGTTACTCGTGGACAGCCCTGGCAAGTGGCGAGCAGTACTTC. Amino acids: CASSYSWTALASGEQYF.

The chain links TRBV24-1 to TRBJ1-1; D is possibly TRBD1 (5 bases). Trimming removed 6 bases from V and 1 base from J, with 8 bases in between. The CDR3 runs 13 residues. Germline CDR1 and CDR2: KGHDR and SFDVKD. The CDR3 reads CATSTGRNTEAFF. CDR3 sequence (DNA): TGTGCCACCAGTACAGGACGGAACACTGAAGCTTTCTTT.

The chain combines TRBV27 with TRBJ2-3, with 13 bases aligning to TRBD2. Germline assignment: CDR1 MNHEY and CDR2 SMNVEV (reference sequence). The CDR3 extends over 18 amino acids. Trimming at V came to 3 bases and at J to 3 bases, leaving 9 bases not matched to a gene. The CDR3 coding sequence is TGTGCCAGCAGTTTCATCCTCGGACTAGCGGGAGAGACAGATACGCAGTATTTT. Translating it yields CASSFILGLAGETDTQYF.

This clonotype was counted a few times. The chain uses TRBV15 and TRBJ2-4, with a possible D match to TRBD2 (6 bases). Gene TRBJ2-7 matches the end of the DNA better, so the J call may be wrong. The CDR3 loop spans 14 amino acids. Germline CDR1 and CDR2: LNHNV and YYDKDF (reference sequence). As DNA, the CDR3 is TGTGCCACCAGCATCGGAACGGGACTCTACGAGCAGTACTTC. This encodes CATSIGTGLYEQYF.

The V call is TRBV5-1, the J call TRBJ1-2; weak D call: TRBD1 (5 bases). CDR1 is SGHRS and CDR2 is YFSETQ in the germline V gene. This CDR3 spans 14 amino acids. Trimming removed 9 bases from V and 8 bases from J, with 23 bases in between. The CDR3 nucleotides read TGCGCCACCGCCGCAGACAGCGCCTCCGCGGGCTACACCTTC. Its protein product is CATAADSASAGYTF.

CDR3 amino acids: CATSRDMASDTQYF. The CDR3 DNA is TGTGCCACCAGCAGAGATATGGCCTCAGATACGCAGTATTTT. The rearrangement joins TRBV15 to TRBJ2-3; D call uncertain. Trimming removed 0 bases from V and 4 bases from J, with 8 bases in between. The CDR3 totals 14 residues. Germline assignment: CDR1 LNHNV and CDR2 YYDKDF (reference sequence).

The chain carries TRBV5-1 and TRBJ2-3; D is possibly TRBD2 (7 bases). Germline V gene data show CDR1 as SGHRS and CDR2 as YFSETQ. V gave up 4 bases and J gave up 5 bases, with 17 bases separating them. This CDR3 spans 15 amino acids. The CDR3 protein is CASSPTGGRGDTQYF. In DNA form, the CDR3 reads TGCGCCAGCAGCCCTACGGGGGGCAGGGGAGATACGCAGTATTTT.

This clonotype appeared a few times. The chain recombines TRBV2 with TRBJ1-1; D might be TRBD1 (6 bases). The V gene's germline CDR1 is SNHLY and CDR2 FYNNEI. V was shortened by 6 bases and J by 11 bases, with 19 bases between the two germline ends. CDR3 length equals 13 residues. The CDR3 DNA is TGTGCCAGCAGGTTACAGGGTGTCGGGGATGCTTTCTTT. Its protein is CASRLQGVGDAFF.

This clonotype was seen a few times. V and J are TRBV20-1 and TRBJ2-2; TRBD2 matches 8 bases. The CDR3 length is 13 residues. V shed 3 bases and J 7 bases; nucleotides not matched to a gene: 4. The germline CDR1 and CDR2 sequences are DFQATT and SNEGSKA (reference sequence). The CDR3 sequence: CSASGRAIGELFF. CDR3 coding DNA: TGCAGTGCTAGCGGGAGGGCCATCGGGGAGCTGTTTTTT.

The chain has TRBV20-1 and TRBJ1-2, with D possibly TRBD1 on 6 matching bases. Germline values: CDR1 DFQATT, CDR2 SNEGSKA (reference sequence). The CDR3 totals 14 residues. Trimming cost V 5 bases and J 2 bases, with 15 bases left between them. CDR3 loop: CSAQSGGGNYGYTF. The CDR3 DNA reads as TGCAGTGCTCAGAGTGGGGGCGGGAACTATGGCTACACCTTC.

The rearrangement joins TRBV12-3 or TRBV12-4 to TRBJ2-2; D remains unclear. The CDR3 is 16 amino acids. The ends were cut back, 6 bases at V and 1 base at J, with 15 bases in the middle. CDR3 bases: TGTGCCAGCAGAGACGCGCCGTCCGAGAACACCGGGGAGCTGTTTTTT. Its translation is CASRDAPSENTGELFF.

This chain uses TRBV28 with TRBJ2-5; perhaps D is TRBD1 or TRBD2 (5 bases each). This CDR3 spans 15 amino acids. CDR1 and CDR2 from the germline V gene are MDHEN and SYDVKM. V gave up 2 bases and J gave up 3 bases, with 13 bases separating them. The CDR3 sequence: CASSLGVGTEETQYF. CDR3 in DNA: TGTGCCAGCAGTTTAGGTGTGGGGACGGAAGAGACCCAGTACTTC.

This clonotype was recorded once. V and J are TRBV21-1 and TRBJ1-1; the table's D call, TRBD1, has no DNA check behind it. TRBV21-1 represents a pseudogene. The CDR3 has 14 residues. CDR3 bases: TGTGCCAGCAGCAAACGGGGGGTTCGGACTGAAGCTTTCTTT. Protein product: CASSKRGVRTEAFF.

The chain employs TRBV3-1 and TRBJ2-1, with D perhaps matching TRBD1 (5 bases). The J call may be incorrect, as the DNA end agrees better with TRBJ2-7. The CDR3 is 15 amino acids. Germline V gene data show CDR1 as LGHDT and CDR2 as YNNKEL (reference sequence). The CDR3 is CASSQAQGAYNEQYF. CDR3 bases: TGTGCCAGCAGCCAAGCTCAGGGCGCCTACAATGAGCAGTACTTC.

In this sample, this clonotype turned up a few times. In DNA form, the CDR3 reads TGTGCCAGCAGCCCCGCGCCGACAAGCTATGGCTACACCTTC. Translated: CASSPAPTSYGYTF. The chain links TRBV9 to TRBJ1-2; no reliable D call. Germline V CDR1 and CDR2: SGDLS, YYNGEE. The V and J ends lost 4 bases and 4 bases respectively, with 14 bases between them. There are 14 residues in the CDR3.

J is TRBJ2-7 and V is TRBV7-2; the D is unclear. The V gene's germline CDR1 is SGHTA and CDR2 FQGNSA. Deletions cut 5 bases from V and 0 bases from J, with 17 bases between. This CDR3 region has 16 residues. The CDR3 bases are TGTGCCAGCAGCCCTAGGCCCCTACAGAGCTCCTACGAGCAGTACTTC. Translation: CASSPRPLQSSYEQYF.

The rearrangement links TRBV28 to TRBJ2-1, with no clear D. The V gene's germline CDR1 is MDHEN and CDR2 SYDVKM. The CDR3 runs to 12 residues. Trimming removed 3 bases from V and 8 bases from J, with 8 bases in between. The DNA for the CDR3 is TGTGCCAGCAGTTTTGGTAGGCATGAGCAGTTCTTC. This sequence encodes CASSFGRHEQFF.

In this sample, this clonotype turned up a few times. The J gene is TRBJ2-7, the V gene TRBV5-1, with D perhaps matching TRBD2 (6 bases). The CDR3 is 14 residues long. V lost 0 bases, J lost 3 bases, and 10 bases lay in between. Germline V CDR1 and CDR2: SGHRS, YFSETQ. Written as DNA, the CDR3 is TGCGCCAGCAGCTTGGTCCTGGGAGGCTACGAGCAGTACTTC. It yields the protein CASSLVLGGYEQYF.

This clonotype has a handful of counts. The DNA for the CDR3 is TGTGCCAGCGGACAGAGGGTCATGAACACTGAAGCTTTCTTT. It specifies CASGQRVMNTEAFF. The V call is TRBV6-5, the J call TRBJ1-1; TRBD1 might be the D (6 bases). The CDR3 covers 14 residues. Germline V gene lookup returns CDR1 MNHEY and CDR2 SVGAGI. Between the trimmed V and J ends, which lost 8 bases and 0 bases, there was a span of 13 bases.

This clonotype was observed a handful of times. The junction departs from the called germline gene at one end, perhaps through a read error. The V gene is TRBV7-2, the J gene TRBJ2-3, with TRBD2 identical over 9 bases. CDR1 SGHTA and CDR2 FQGNSA come from the germline V gene. The CDR3 runs 14 residues. CDR3 sequence: CASSVAGDLDTQYF. CDR3 DNA sequence: TGTGCCAGCAGCGTAGCGGGAGACCTAGATACGCAGTATTTT. The whole variable domain, filled in from reference TRBV7-2 and TRBJ2-3, reads GAGVSQSPSNKVTEKGKDVELRCDPISGHTALYWYRQSLGQGLEFLIYFQGNSAPDKSGLPSDRFSAERTGGSVSTLTIQRTQQEDSAVYLCASSVAGDLDTQYFGPGTRLTVL.

This clonotype turned up a few times. The chain recombines TRBV12-3 or TRBV12-4 with TRBJ1-5; D remains ambiguous. V lost 7 bases to trimming and J lost 4 bases, with 17 bases between them. The CDR3 sequence is 15 residues long. The CDR3 protein is CASTLEGRLNQPQHF. The CDR3 coding sequence is TGTGCCAGCACCTTAGAAGGCAGGTTGAATCAGCCCCAGCATTTT.